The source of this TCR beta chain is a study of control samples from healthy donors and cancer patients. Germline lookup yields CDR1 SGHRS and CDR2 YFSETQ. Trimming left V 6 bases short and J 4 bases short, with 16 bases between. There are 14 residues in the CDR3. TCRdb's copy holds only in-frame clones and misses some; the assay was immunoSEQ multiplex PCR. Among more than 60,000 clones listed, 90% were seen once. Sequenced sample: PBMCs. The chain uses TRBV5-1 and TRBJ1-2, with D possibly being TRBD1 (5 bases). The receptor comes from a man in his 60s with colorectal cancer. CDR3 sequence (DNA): TGCGCCAGCAAGTTTGGGGCAGGCGGCTATGGCTACACCTTC. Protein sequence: CASKFGAGGYGYTF. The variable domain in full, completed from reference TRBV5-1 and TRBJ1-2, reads KAGVTQTPRYLIKTRGQQVTLSCSPISGHRSVSWYQQTPGQGLQFLFEYFSETQRNKGNFPGRFSGRQFSNSRSEMNVSTLELGDSALYLCASKFGAGGYGYTFGSGTRLTVV.